This T cell receptor (beta chain) was observed in a study of OX40 agonist ivuxolimab in advanced cancers. Findings and limits, study-wide: Normalized T-cell clonal expansion was also low in some nonresponders.

Sequencing was performed with immunoSEQ multiplex PCR; in TCRdb, only in-frame clones are kept and a portion is missing. The sample shows tens of thousands of clones, approximately 90% of them seen only once. In germline, CDR1 is SGHRS, CDR2 YFSETQ. The germline V and J ends were trimmed by 4 bases and 5 bases, with 10 bases remaining between them. This CDR3 spans 13 amino acids. About this clone: Its target is not known.

The study sampled blood at baseline, cycle 4 day 1, and cycle 7 day 1. The TCR comes from an adult with an advanced solid tumor such as melanoma, head and neck, liver or kidney cancer. Here the sequenced sample was CD4+ or CD8+ T cells sorted from blood, taken in a trial of the OX40 agonist ivuxolimab. The chain is built from TRBV5-1 and TRBJ2-1; no clear D. The chain's CDR3 is CASSQRTNNEQFF. CDR3 DNA sequence: TGCGCCAGCAGCCAACGAACAAACAATGAGCAGTTCTTC.